These 24 T cell receptor beta chains were all obtained from the same sample, sequenced in a study of T cells in Graves' hyperthyroidism and ophthalmopathy. From RNA transcripts, TCR beta CDR3 regions were amplified. HTBI primers were the set used in a first-round RT-PCR of the TCR CDR3. TCRdb re-called the multiplex PCR reads through MiXCR, storing one row per CDR3 protein. The data contain fewer than 350,000 distinct CDR3 sequences, about 14% of them singletons. Material for sequencing was blood. The receptor source for this set is a woman aged 25 to 39 with Graves' hyperthyroidism that later progressed to Graves' ophthalmopathy.

On this clonotype: Given a much more abundant clone one base away, this may be a read error. V usage is TRBV7-2 and J usage is TRBJ2-7, with D tentatively TRBD1 or TRBD2 (5 bases each). Between the trimmed V and J ends, which lost 3 bases and 2 bases, there was a span of 17 bases. In germline, CDR1 is SGHTA, CDR2 FQGNSA. The CDR3 is 16 amino acids. In DNA form, the CDR3 reads TGTGCCAGCAGCTTGGGGCGTAAACGGGATGCCTACGAGCAGTACTTC. Protein sequence: CASSLGRKRDAYEQYF.

This clonotype has ten or more counts. The chain joins TRBV6-2 or TRBV6-3 to TRBJ2-5; 10 positions match TRBD2. CDR3 length: 15 residues. After removal of 4 bases from V and 4 bases from J, the junction contained 6 bases not matched to a gene. Germline V gene lookup returns CDR1 MNHEY and CDR2 SVGEGT. The CDR3, as DNA: TGTGCCAGCAGTTCGCTAGCGGGAGTTGGAGAGACCCAGTACTTC. Translating it yields CASSSLAGVGETQYF.

This clonotype has at least ten counts. The chain employs TRBV6-1 and TRBJ2-1; 10 bases are a match to TRBD2. Per the germline V gene, CDR1 is MNHNS and CDR2 is SASEGT. The CDR3 totals 16 residues. Unmatched junction bases numbered 10, after V lost 5 bases and J lost 6 bases. CDR3 in amino acids: CASSPSGLAKGNEQFF. CDR3 sequence (DNA): TGTGCCAGCAGTCCGTCGGGACTAGCGAAGGGCAATGAGCAGTTCTTC.

This clonotype showed up many times. The rearrangement links TRBV3-1 to TRBJ2-5, with 7 bases fitting TRBD2. CDR1 is LGHDT, CDR2 YNNKEL, per germline (reference sequence). After removal of 4 bases from V and 4 bases from J, the junction contained 9 bases not matched to a gene. There are 15 residues in the CDR3. The CDR3 is CASSPSGIPGETQYF. The CDR3 region has the DNA TGTGCCAGCAGCCCGAGCGGGATCCCCGGAGAGACCCAGTACTTC.

This clonotype was detected ten times or more. The rearrangement links TRBV28 to TRBJ2-7; weak D call: TRBD1 (6 bases). Trimming left V 9 bases short and J 2 bases short, with 23 bases between. The CDR3 totals 16 residues. Germline CDR1 reads MDHEN; CDR2 reads SYDVKM. The CDR3 protein is CASTKPRQGLAYEQYF. In DNA form, the CDR3 reads TGTGCCAGTACTAAGCCCCGGCAGGGGTTGGCCTACGAGCAGTACTTC.

At least ten counts were recorded for this clonotype. The V and J genes are TRBV11-1 and TRBJ2-3; TRBD1 or TRBD2 may be the D gene (6 bases each). The V end was cut by 5 bases, the J end by 1 base, with 22 bases between. CDR1 and CDR2 (germline): SGHAT, FQDESV (reference sequence). The CDR3 runs to 18 residues. The CDR3 nucleotides read TGTGCCAGCAGCCAGGGCCCGGGGGCAGATCTAGGCACAGATACGCAGTATTTT. It is translated as CASSQGPGADLGTDTQYF.

This clonotype was found many times. The chain couples TRBV5-1 to TRBJ2-7, with D possibly matching TRBD1 (5 bases). Trimming shortened V by 5 bases and J by 5 bases, and 20 bases separated the two germline ends. From germline, CDR1 is SGHRS and CDR2 YFSETQ. CDR3 size: 15 residues. The CDR3 bases are TGCGCCAGCAGACCTGAGACAGTCCGAACCGACGAGCAGTACTTC. It translates to CASRPETVRTDEQYF.

This clonotype was seen many times. V usage is TRBV9 and J usage is TRBJ2-7; 9 bases map to TRBD1. The CDR3 sequence is 14 residues long. Germline trimming cut 3 bases from V and 7 bases from J; bases unmatched to any gene: 8. Looked up from germline, CDR1 is SGDLS and CDR2 is YYNGEE. The DNA of the CDR3 is TGTGCCAGCAGCGACCGGGACAGGGCGGGAGAGCAGTACTTC. It specifies CASSDRDRAGEQYF.

This clonotype was seen repeatedly, ten times or more. This chain links TRBV7-3 with TRBJ1-2; D is perhaps TRBD1 (5 bases). Germline V gives CDR1 SGHTA, CDR2 FQGTGA. This CDR3 comprises 13 residues. V was shortened by 4 bases and J by 8 bases, with 14 bases between the two germline ends. As DNA, the CDR3 is TGTGCCAGCAGCTGGTCTCCGGGGGACGGCTACACCTTC. It is translated as CASSWSPGDGYTF.

The table lists this clonotype with many counts. The chain employs TRBV3-1 and TRBJ1-1; a possible D gene is TRBD1 (6 bases). Germline V gene lookup returns CDR1 LGHDT and CDR2 YNNKEL (reference sequence). CDR3 length: 14 residues. Trimming removed 1 base at V and 6 bases at J, with 12 bases between. The CDR3 protein is CASSQAAGGPEAFF. The DNA for the CDR3 is TGTGCCAGCAGCCAAGCCGCGGGGGGGCCTGAAGCTTTCTTT.

This clonotype was detected many times. The chain joins TRBV20-1 to TRBJ2-5, with 7 bases fitting TRBD2. Per the germline V gene, CDR1 is DFQATT and CDR2 is SNEGSKA (reference sequence). Unmatched junction bases numbered 9, after V lost 3 bases and J lost 2 bases. The CDR3 totals 15 residues. The chain's CDR3 is CSASAVFGGQETQYF. The CDR3 DNA follows: TGCAGTGCTAGTGCCGTCTTCGGGGGGCAAGAGACCCAGTACTTC.

This clonotype was counted many times. The V call is TRBV11-2, the J call TRBJ1-4; D call uncertain. Trimming removed 5 bases from V and 8 bases from J, with 6 bases in between. This CDR3 has 11 residues. Germline V gene data show CDR1 as SGHAT and CDR2 as FQNNGV. The CDR3 nucleotides read TGTGCCAGCAGCGTGAGCGAAAAACTGTTTTTT. Protein product: CASSVSEKLFF.

The CDR3 nucleotides are TGTGCCAGCAGTTTAGCGGGACACTACGAGCAGTACTTC. Translating gives CASSLAGHYEQYF. The J gene is TRBJ2-7, the V gene TRBV27, with D perhaps given as TRBD1 or TRBD2 (6 bases each). The CDR3 loop spans 13 amino acids. V lost 2 bases, J lost 3 bases, and 8 bases lay in between. Germline loops: CDR1 MNHEY, CDR2 SMNVEV (reference sequence).

This clonotype was seen at least ten times. J is TRBJ1-1 and V is TRBV6-2 or TRBV6-3; TRBD1 might be the D (5 bases). V lost 7 bases and J 0 bases, leaving 18 bases between the germline ends. Germline V gene data show CDR1 as MNHEY and CDR2 as SVGEGT. This CDR3 region has 16 residues. The CDR3: CASTRRWEGLNTEAFF. The CDR3 nucleotides are TGTGCCAGCACCCGACGATGGGAGGGACTGAACACTGAAGCTTTCTTT.

This clonotype was recorded many times. The chain has TRBV7-8 and TRBJ1-1, with D possibly being TRBD1 (5 bases). Trimming cost V 0 bases and J 1 base, with 12 bases left between them. Looked up from germline, CDR1 is SGHVS and CDR2 is FQNEAQ. There are 16 residues in the CDR3. The CDR3 is CASSLADGGGNTEAFF. In DNA, the CDR3 is TGTGCCAGCAGCTTAGCCGACGGGGGGGGGAACACTGAAGCTTTCTTT. Based on the CDR3 plus reference TRBV7-8 and TRBJ1-1, the full variable domain is GAGVSQSPRYKVAKRGQDVALRCDPISGHVSLFWYQQALGQGPEFLTYFQNEAQLDKSGLPSDRFFAERPEGSVSTLKIQRTQQEDSAVYLCASSLADGGGNTEAFFGQGTRLTVV.

Many counts were recorded for this clonotype. The V call is TRBV28, the J call TRBJ2-1, with TRBD1 identical over 9 bases. CDR3 length: 15 residues. V trimming: 3 bases; J trimming: 12 bases; junction bases outside the gene matches: 12. CDR1 and CDR2 (germline): MDHEN, SYDVKM. CDR3 residues: CASSFTGTGTLGQFF. CDR3 sequence (DNA): TGTGCCAGCAGTTTCACCGGGACAGGGACCCTGGGGCAGTTCTTC.

This clonotype was recorded many times. This CDR3 reads CASEGQGHEKLFF. As DNA, the CDR3 is TGTGCCAGCGAGGGACAGGGACATGAAAAACTGTTTTTT. The V gene is TRBV2, the J gene TRBJ1-4, with 9 bases fitting TRBD1. Trimming at V came to 8 bases and at J to 6 bases, leaving 4 bases not matched to a gene. Per the germline V gene, CDR1 is SNHLY and CDR2 is FYNNEI. This CDR3 is built from 13 residues.

This clonotype was detected ten times or more. The gene calls are TRBV7-2 and TRBJ2-7; no firm D call. The germline gives CDR1 SGHTA, CDR2 FQGNSA. This CDR3 has 17 amino acids. With 1 base removed from V and 0 bases from J, the gap between germline ends came to 16 bases. CDR3 protein: CASSLVGGDASSYEQYF. CDR3 bases: TGTGCCAGCAGCTTAGTGGGCGGTGACGCGAGCTCCTACGAGCAGTACTTC.

This clonotype was observed many times. This chain connects TRBV7-2 to TRBJ2-7; 9 positions agree with TRBD1. J gave up 6 bases and V 3 bases, and 9 bases lay outside the gene matches. This CDR3 is built from 15 residues. Germline lookup yields CDR1 SGHTA and CDR2 FQGNSA. The CDR3 DNA reads as TGTGCCAGCAGCTTCCTCGGACAGGGGTCGGTCGAGCAGTACTTC. Translating gives CASSFLGQGSVEQYF. Full variable domain (rest looked up from reference TRBV7-2 and TRBJ2-7): GAGVSQSPSNKVTEKGKDVELRCDPISGHTALYWYRQSLGQGLEFLIYFQGNSAPDKSGLPSDRFSAERTGGSVSTLTIQRTQQEDSAVYLCASSFLGQGSVEQYFGPGTRLTVT.

This clonotype appeared many times. The chain uses TRBV20-1 and TRBJ2-5; D perhaps matches TRBD2 (7 bases). This CDR3 comprises 13 residues. CDR1 and CDR2 (germline): DFQATT, SNEGSKA (reference sequence). V lost 1 base to trimming and J lost 5 bases, with 11 bases between them. CDR3 nucleotides: TGCAGTGCTAGAGGGGGGGGCTGGGAGACCCAGTACTTC. Translated: CSARGGGWETQYF.

This clonotype appeared many times. The V gene is TRBV30, the J gene TRBJ1-6; D call uncertain. V was clipped by 0 bases and J by 8 bases, with 5 bases between them. This CDR3 has 12 amino acids. Germline loops: CDR1 GTSNPN, CDR2 SVGIG (reference sequence). The CDR3 region has the DNA TGTGCCTGGAGTGTTGGGGATTCACCCCTCCACTTT. Protein product: CAWSVGDSPLHF. Filled out from reference TRBV30 and TRBJ1-6, the complete variable domain reads SQTIHQWPATLVQPVGSPLSLECTVEGTSNPNLYWYRQAAGRGLQLLFYSVGIGQISSEVPQNLSASRPQDRQFILSSKKLLLSDSGFYLCAWSVGDSPLHFGNGTRLTVT.

This clonotype showed up many times. The V call is TRBV7-9, the J call TRBJ2-5, with D possibly being TRBD2 (5 bases). The length of the CDR3 is 15 residues. V was shortened by 7 bases and J by 1 base, with 16 bases between the two germline ends. Germline CDR1 is SEHNR and CDR2 is FQNEAQ (reference sequence). CDR3 nucleotide sequence: TGTGCCAGCACCCGAGGGTCGCGGGCCCAAGAGACCCAGTACTTC. Its translation is CASTRGSRAQETQYF.

This clonotype was counted at least ten times. In nucleotides, the CDR3 is TGTGCCAGCAGTTACTGGACAGGGGCCTACGAGCAGTACTTC. This translates into CASSYWTGAYEQYF. The J gene is TRBJ2-7, the V gene TRBV6-2 or TRBV6-3; TRBD1 matches at 9 bases. V lost 1 base to trimming and J lost 2 bases; unmatched junction nucleotides: 0. The CDR3 has 14 residues. Germline loops: CDR1 MNHEY, CDR2 SVGEGT.

Ten or more counts support this clonotype. This chain links TRBV11-2 with TRBJ2-3; D is perhaps TRBD1 or TRBD2 (7 bases each). CDR3 length equals 15 residues. CDR1 and CDR2 from the germline V gene are SGHAT and FQNNGV. The ends were cut back, 5 bases at V and 2 bases at J, with 14 bases in the middle. CDR3 nucleotides: TGTGCCAGCAGCCCGGGGGGACAGAACACAGATACGCAGTATTTT. Amino acid sequence: CASSPGGQNTDTQYF.